These 26 T cell receptor beta chains share one sample of origin, sequenced in a study of Ad26.COV2.S vaccination and SARS-CoV-2 variants. The treatment denotes: roughly 20 received Ad26.COV2.S at low or high dose, single or two shots; roughly five received placebo; per-sample allocation not given. Collection of the samples took place on day 63 after the first injection of vaccine or placebo. Sequencing used immunoSEQ multiplex PCR; TCRdb keeps in-frame clones, though not all of them. Of roughly 350,000 clones detected, 75% to 90% appear once; the ten largest clones hold about 5%. This material consisted of peripheral blood, taken in a trial of Ad26.COV2.S vaccine versus placebo. The receptors stem from a person aged 18-65 years who received the Ad26.COV2.S COVID-19 vaccine or a placebo.

In its sample, this clone was seen a few times. This chain uses TRBV5-1 with TRBJ1-3; unclear D gene. The germline V and J ends were trimmed by 4 bases and 0 bases, with 5 bases remaining between them. The germline CDR1 and CDR2 sequences are SGHRS and YFSETQ. The CDR3 loop spans 13 amino acids. The CDR3 DNA reads as TGCGCCAGCAGCGCCAGCTCTGGAAACACCATATATTTT. Translation: CASSASSGNTIYF.

As regards this clone: The same CDR3 is also encoded by other DNA sequences in this sample. The V gene is TRBV18, the J gene TRBJ2-7, with D possibly TRBD1 on 6 matching bases. CDR1 is KGHSH and CDR2 is LQKENI in the germline V gene. Trimming took 3 bases from V and 1 from J, leaving 7 bases between them. The CDR3 has 13 residues. Here the CDR3 reads CASSPTGSYEQYF. In DNA, the CDR3 is TGTGCCAGCTCACCGACAGGATCCTACGAGCAGTACTTC.

CDR3 nucleotide sequence: TGTGCCAGCAGCTTAGCGCTAATACCGGGGGCGGGCACAGATACGCAGTATTTT. Translation: CASSLALIPGAGTDTQYF. The gene calls are TRBV7-2 and TRBJ2-3; possibly TRBD1 or TRBD2 for D (6 bases each). CDR1 and CDR2 (germline): SGHTA, FQGNSA. Trimming pared 0 bases from V and 1 base from J, leaving 17 bases between. This CDR3 is 18 amino acids long.

This chain joins TRBV7-9 and TRBJ2-3, with no clear D. CDR1 is SEHNR and CDR2 is FQNEAQ in the germline V gene (reference sequence). V was cut by 5 bases and J by 0 bases, with 9 bases left in between. CDR3 length equals 14 residues. In DNA form, the CDR3 reads TGTGCCAGCAGCCTGACAACTAGCACAGATACGCAGTATTTT. Its protein is CASSLTTSTDTQYF.

The V gene is TRBV4-1, the J gene TRBJ2-1; 8 positions agree with TRBD1. Germline lookup yields CDR1 MGHRA and CDR2 YSYEKL. V lost 3 bases to trimming and J lost 7 bases; unmatched junction nucleotides: 5. CDR3 length equals 14 residues. As DNA, the CDR3 is TGCGCCAGCAGCCATTACAGGGGGAGTAATGAGCAGTTCTTC. Translation: CASSHYRGSNEQFF.

CDR3 coding DNA: TGTGCCAGCAGACCCGCGAGTCGGTATAGCAATCAGCCCCAGCATTTT. Residues: CASRPASRYSNQPQHF. The V and J genes are TRBV28 and TRBJ1-5; D unclear. The CDR3 consists of 16 residues. Germline CDR1 and CDR2: MDHEN and SYDVKM. The germline V and J ends were trimmed by 6 bases and 0 bases, with 15 bases remaining between them.

This chain connects TRBV28 to TRBJ2-7; 8 bases map to TRBD1. Unmatched junction bases numbered 3, after V lost 3 bases and J lost 2 bases. CDR1 and CDR2 (germline): MDHEN, SYDVKM. The CDR3 is 14 amino acids. CDR3 bases: TGTGCCAGCAGTTTGGACAGGGTAGCCTACGAGCAGTACTTC. Protein sequence: CASSLDRVAYEQYF. Based on the CDR3 plus reference TRBV28 and TRBJ2-7, the full variable domain is DVKVTQSSRYLVKRTGEKVFLECVQDMDHENMFWYRQDPGLGLRLIYFSYDVKMKEKGDIPEGYSVSREKKERFSLILESASTNQTSMYLCASSLDRVAYEQYFGPGTRLTVT.

This clone has just one count. The rearrangement links TRBV3-1 (or the pseudogene TRBV3-2) to TRBJ2-5, with 7 bases lining up with TRBD2. The CDR3 sequence is 14 residues long. Germline lookup yields CDR1 LGHDT and CDR2 YNNKEL (reference sequence). The J segment lost 9 bases and the V segment lost 0 bases, leaving 7 bases of the junction unmatched. CDR3 nucleotide sequence: TGTGCCAGCAGCCAAGATTTGTTGGGGAGGGCCCAGTACTTC. It translates to CASSQDLLGRAQYF.

V usage is TRBV3-1 (or the pseudogene TRBV3-2) and J usage is TRBJ1-2, with D possibly matching TRBD1 (6 bases). CDR1 and CDR2 (germline): LGHDT, YNNKEL (reference sequence). This CDR3 spans 17 amino acids. V lost 5 bases to trimming and J lost 8 bases, with 27 bases between them. CDR3 in amino acids: CASSSYRVSGIYGGYTF. CDR3 sequence (DNA): TGTGCCAGCAGCTCCTACAGGGTTTCGGGTATCTATGGAGGCTACACCTTC.

The V and J genes are TRBV19 and TRBJ2-1, with D possibly being TRBD2 (7 bases). Germline values: CDR1 LNHDA, CDR2 SQIVND (reference sequence). Trimming removed 0 bases at V and 5 bases at J, with 17 bases between. CDR3 size: 17 residues. In DNA, the CDR3 is TGTGCCAGTAGTATAGAGGGCGCAGGGGCGGGAGACAATGAGCAGTTCTTC. Its translation is CASSIEGAGAGDNEQFF.

CDR3: CASSLSRGEGNTIYF. CDR3 sequence (DNA): TGTGCCAGCAGCCTAAGCCGGGGCGAGGGAAACACCATATATTTT. The chain recombines TRBV6-5 with TRBJ1-3; D is possibly TRBD1 (5 bases). Per the germline V gene, CDR1 is MNHEY and CDR2 is SVGAGI. There are 15 residues in the CDR3. The V gene lost 6 bases and the J gene lost 4 bases, with 16 bases spanning the gap.

V is TRBV28 and J is TRBJ2-1; D may match TRBD1 or TRBD2 (6 bases each). The V gene's germline CDR1 is MDHEN and CDR2 SYDVKM. The CDR3 length is 17 residues. V gave up 5 bases and J gave up 3 bases, with 20 bases separating them. The CDR3 DNA is TGTGCCAGCAGTCCTCCCACAGGGAGGAAAGGCTACAATGAGCAGTTCTTC. It encodes CASSPPTGRKGYNEQFF.

The chain is built from TRBV28 and TRBJ1-2; a possible D gene is TRBD1 (6 bases). The CDR3 sequence is 12 residues long. The V gene's germline CDR1 is MDHEN and CDR2 SYDVKM. V lost 10 bases to trimming and J lost 6 bases, with 15 bases between them. CDR3 loop: CAITGNLDGYTF. In nucleotides, the CDR3 is TGTGCCATCACAGGGAACCTAGATGGCTACACCTTC.

V and J are TRBV27 and TRBJ2-7; D ambiguous. This CDR3 spans 13 amino acids. V lost 7 bases and J 1 base, leaving 11 bases between the germline ends. In germline, CDR1 is MNHEY, CDR2 SMNVEV (reference sequence). This chain's CDR3 is CASTDLISYEQYF. As DNA, the CDR3 is TGTGCCAGCACCGATCTAATTTCCTACGAGCAGTACTTC.

The V gene is TRBV7-8, the J gene TRBJ2-2, with 10 nucleotides matching TRBD1. The CDR3 is made up of 15 amino acids. CDR1 is SGHVS and CDR2 is FQNEAQ in the germline V gene. The V gene end was trimmed by 6 bases and the J gene end by 2 bases; junction bases not matched to a gene: 3. CDR3 region: CASSRTGGNTGELFF. Here the CDR3 DNA reads TGTGCCAGCAGTCGGACAGGGGGTAACACCGGGGAGCTGTTTTTT.

The chain has TRBV19 and TRBJ1-5; a weak D match, TRBD1 (5 bases). The CDR3 is made up of 12 amino acids. Germline-derived CDR1 and CDR2 are LNHDA and SQIVND (reference sequence). V was cut by 5 bases and J by 9 bases, with 11 bases left in between. DNA of the CDR3: TGTGCCAGTAGTGTTCAGGGTGCGCCCCAGCATTTT. This sequence encodes CASSVQGAPQHF.

The V and J genes are TRBV28 and TRBJ2-5, with D possibly matching TRBD2 (5 bases). This CDR3 has 12 residues. Germline V gene lookup returns CDR1 MDHEN and CDR2 SYDVKM. V lost 3 bases and J 6 bases, leaving 8 bases between the germline ends. This chain's CDR3 is CASSFEGKTQYF. The CDR3 DNA is TGTGCCAGCAGTTTCGAGGGAAAGACCCAGTACTTC.

This chain links TRBV20-1 with TRBJ1-1, with D hard to call. Trimming left V 4 bases short and J 0 bases short, with 3 bases between. The CDR3 contains 11 residues. From germline, CDR1 is DFQATT and CDR2 SNEGSKA (reference sequence). CDR3 DNA sequence: TGCAGTGCTAAACTGAACACTGAAGCTTTCTTT. This sequence encodes CSAKLNTEAFF.

The sample holds a few counts of this clone. Other nucleotide sequences in the sample specify the same CDR3. The chain joins TRBV19 to TRBJ1-2; D uncertain. Trimming shortened V by 3 bases and J by 7 bases, and 6 bases separated the two germline ends. Germline assignment: CDR1 LNHDA and CDR2 SQIVND (reference sequence). The CDR3 extends over 11 amino acids. In DNA, the CDR3 is TGTGCCAGTAGTATCGGGAGTGGCTACACCTTC. It translates to CASSIGSGYTF.

In nucleotides, the CDR3 is TGTGCCAGCAGTTCATGGACTAGCGGAGCAGTTTACGAGCAGTACTTC. It codes for CASSSWTSGAVYEQYF. The genes are TRBV28 and TRBJ2-7; 10 bases are a match to TRBD2. Germline trimming cut 4 bases from V and 4 bases from J; bases unmatched to any gene: 10. This CDR3 region has 16 residues. CDR1 and CDR2 (germline): MDHEN, SYDVKM.

A word on this clone: The sample holds other DNA sequences that translate to the same CDR3. The chain has TRBV19 and TRBJ1-3; D may be TRBD1 (6 bases). Germline CDR1 LNHDA, CDR2 SQIVND (reference sequence). The CDR3 totals 15 residues. Trimming removed 1 base from V and 2 bases from J, with 9 bases in between. This CDR3 is CASSIAGAAGNTIYF. For the CDR3, the DNA is TGTGCCAGTAGTATAGCGGGGGCAGCTGGAAACACCATATATTTT. The full variable domain, in which reference TRBV19 and TRBJ1-3 provide the parts outside the CDR3, is DGGITQSPKYLFRKEGQNVTLSCEQNLNHDAMYWYRQDPGQGLRLIYYSQIVNDFQKGDIAEGYSVSREKKESFPLTVTSAQKNPTAFYLCASSIAGAAGNTIYFGEGSWLTVV.

This clone appeared a single time. The rearrangement joins TRBV6-5 to TRBJ2-7; TRBD1 matches 10 bases. With 8 bases clipped from V and 4 bases from J, the junction kept 11 bases outside the gene matches. The CDR3 has 15 amino acids. Germline V gives CDR1 MNHEY, CDR2 SVGAGI. The CDR3 nucleotides read TGTGCCAGCTCCCCGACAGGGGGCTGGAAATACGAGCAGTACTTC. Encoded protein: CASSPTGGWKYEQYF.

This clone was counted a single time. J is TRBJ2-2 and V is TRBV19; D possibly matches TRBD1 or TRBD2 (5 bases each). Trimming removed 3 bases from V and 1 base from J, with 9 bases in between. The CDR3 is made up of 15 amino acids. Germline V CDR1 and CDR2: LNHDA, SQIVND (reference sequence). In DNA, the CDR3 is TGTGCCAGTAGTATTGAGGGACGGAACACCGGGGAGCTGTTTTTT. The encoded protein is CASSIEGRNTGELFF. Full variable domain (outside the CDR3, taken from reference TRBV19 and TRBJ2-2): DGGITQSPKYLFRKEGQNVTLSCEQNLNHDAMYWYRQDPGQGLRLIYYSQIVNDFQKGDIAEGYSVSREKKESFPLTVTSAQKNPTAFYLCASSIEGRNTGELFFGEGSRLTVL.

The chain joins TRBV7-2 to TRBJ1-5, with D uncertain. This CDR3 comprises 14 residues. Trimming removed 0 bases from V and 3 bases from J, with 6 bases in between. The germline CDR1 and CDR2 sequences are SGHTA and FQGNSA. The CDR3 coding sequence is TGTGCCAGCAGCTTAGCCCCCTCCAATCAGCCCCAGCATTTT. This gives the protein CASSLAPSNQPQHF.

As concerns this clone: Other nucleotide sequences in the sample specify the same CDR3. The chain uses TRBV4-3 and TRBJ1-2; 11 nucleotides line up with TRBD1. The trim removed 3 bases at V and 5 bases at J, leaving 5 bases unmatched. The CDR3 is 15 amino acids. Germline values: CDR1 LGHNA, CDR2 YSLEER. CDR3 bases: TGCGCCAGCAGCCAGACCGGGACAGGGGGTTATGGCTACACCTTC. It codes for CASSQTGTGGYGYTF.

The chain recombines TRBV28 with TRBJ2-1, with TRBD2 identical over 14 bases. This CDR3 spans 19 amino acids. Trimming cost V 4 bases and J 7 bases; bases outside gene matches: 15. Looked up from germline, CDR1 is MDHEN and CDR2 is SYDVKM. The CDR3 spells CASSSPGLAGVSDRNEQFF. The CDR3 DNA reads TGTGCCAGCAGTTCCCCGGGACTAGCGGGAGTATCTGATCGGAATGAGCAGTTCTTC.